This passage covers 22 T cell receptor beta chains from one sample sequenced in a study of blood T cell repertoires in COVID-19. The data were produced by immunoSEQ multiplex PCR, yet TCRdb's version contains in-frame clones alone and is incomplete. The sample yields 150,000 to 200,000 clones, 90% to 95% seen once. The specimen sequenced was peripheral blood. The receptors derive from a woman aged 60-70 years with COVID-19, enrolled during active disease.

This chain links TRBV6-5 with TRBJ1-2; the match to TRBD1 covers 9 bases. Trimming at V came to 6 bases and at J to 5 bases, leaving 10 bases not matched to a gene. The germline V gene has CDR1 MNHEY and CDR2 SVGAGI. There are 15 residues in the CDR3. The CDR3 region has the DNA TGTGCCAGCAGCACTATGGGGACAGGGAAGTATGGCTACACCTTC. Its protein is CASSTMGTGKYGYTF.

The chain couples TRBV6-2 or TRBV6-3 to TRBJ1-2; TRBD1 might be the D (5 bases). Trimming removed 3 bases from V and 4 bases from J, with 18 bases in between. From germline, CDR1 is MNHEY and CDR2 SVGEGT. The CDR3 loop spans 16 amino acids. The CDR3 coding sequence is TGTGCCAGCAGTTATTTTGGGACTATTACCCTCTATGGCTACACCTTC. It is translated as CASSYFGTITLYGYTF.

This chain links TRBV27 with TRBJ1-1; weak D call: TRBD1 (6 bases). There are 15 residues in the CDR3. CDR1 MNHEY and CDR2 SMNVEV come from the germline V gene (reference sequence). V dropped 3 bases and J dropped 5 bases, with 16 bases sitting between them. DNA for the CDR3: TGTGCCAGCAGTTTCGCGGGCAGGGGCGGAACTGAAGCTTTCTTT. Protein: CASSFAGRGGTEAFF.

The count of this clone is one. The rearrangement links TRBV27 to TRBJ1-2; D is ambiguous. Germline V gene lookup returns CDR1 MNHEY and CDR2 SMNVEV (reference sequence). The CDR3 loop spans 15 amino acids. V lost 2 bases, J lost 8 bases, and 18 bases lay in between. The CDR3 sequence: CASSLMGAAGGGYTF. As DNA, the CDR3 is TGTGCCAGCAGTTTAATGGGCGCGGCGGGAGGGGGCTACACCTTC.

This rearrangement joins TRBV18 to TRBJ1-1; weak D call: TRBD1 (6 bases). Trimming shortened V by 7 bases and J by 4 bases, and 13 bases separated the two germline ends. The CDR3 length is 13 residues. CDR1 is KGHSH, CDR2 LQKENI, per germline. The CDR3 loop is CASFSDSSTEAFF. The CDR3 DNA follows: TGTGCCAGCTTCTCGGACAGTTCCACTGAAGCTTTCTTT. Filled out from reference TRBV18 and TRBJ1-1, the complete variable domain reads NAGVMQNPRHLVRRRGQEARLRCSPMKGHSHVYWYRQLPEEGLKFMVYLQKENIIDESGMPKERFSAEFPKEGPSILRIQQVVRGDSAAYFCASFSDSSTEAFFGQGTRLTVV.

This chain uses TRBV7-9 with TRBJ1-4; D gene ambiguous. Germline V lookup: CDR1 SEHNR, CDR2 FQNEAQ (reference sequence). V lost 1 base, J lost 1 base, and 7 bases lay in between. The CDR3 extends over 15 amino acids. CDR3 region: CASSLVGRTNEKLFF. The CDR3 nucleotides are TGTGCCAGCAGCTTAGTGGGCAGAACTAATGAAAAACTGTTTTTT. Drawing the rest from reference TRBV7-9 and TRBJ1-4, the complete variable domain is DTGVSQNPRHKITKRGQNVTFRCDPISEHNRLYWYRQTLGQGPEFLTYFQNEAQLEKSRLLSDRFSAERPKGSFSTLEIQRTEQGDSAMYLCASSLVGRTNEKLFFGSGTQLSVL.

This chain uses TRBV6-1 with TRBJ1-1, with D unresolved. This CDR3 has 13 residues. V was trimmed by 3 bases and J by 5 bases, leaving 10 bases between them. Germline lookup yields CDR1 MNHNS and CDR2 SASEGT. The CDR3 bases are TGTGCCAGCAGTGATCGGGGAAGGACTGAAGCTTTCTTT. This gives the protein CASSDRGRTEAFF.

This clone occurred a few times. V is TRBV9 and J is TRBJ2-7; 7 positions agree with TRBD1. V trimming: 0 bases; J trimming: 4 bases; junction bases outside the gene matches: 4. Germline CDR1 SGDLS, CDR2 YYNGEE. There are 14 residues in the CDR3. The CDR3 region is CASSVGDRAYEQYF. CDR3 DNA sequence: TGTGCCAGCAGCGTAGGCGACAGGGCATACGAGCAGTACTTC.

The rearrangement joins TRBV6-5 to TRBJ1-1; D possibly corresponds to TRBD1 (6 bases). There are 12 residues in the CDR3. Trimming pared 8 bases from V and 4 bases from J, leaving 11 bases between. Germline lookup yields CDR1 MNHEY and CDR2 SVGAGI. The CDR3: CASVLGATEAFF. The CDR3 DNA reads TGTGCCAGCGTTCTGGGGGCCACTGAAGCTTTCTTT.

This clone was detected once. The sample carries other DNA sequences with the same CDR3. The chain is built from TRBV9 and TRBJ1-5; D possibly corresponds to TRBD1 (6 bases). Germline CDR1 reads SGDLS; CDR2 reads YYNGEE. The CDR3 has 14 amino acids. V lost 0 bases and J 6 bases, leaving 10 bases between the germline ends. CDR3: CASSVGRGSQPQHF. CDR3 in DNA: TGTGCCAGCAGCGTAGGCAGGGGCAGTCAGCCCCAGCATTTT.

V is TRBV19 and J is TRBJ1-2; 9 bases match TRBD1. The V and J ends lost 6 bases and 1 base, in that order; junction bases with no gene match: 6. CDR3 length equals 15 residues. The germline V gene encodes CDR1 LNHDA and CDR2 SQIVND (reference sequence). The CDR3 DNA is TGTGCCAGTAGGGCTTACAGGGGGCATAACTATGGCTACACCTTC. The encoded protein is CASRAYRGHNYGYTF.

The chain uses TRBV11-2 and TRBJ1-1, with TRBD1 matching 8 bases. The V gene's germline CDR1 is SGHAT and CDR2 FQNNGV. The V and J ends lost 3 bases and 4 bases, in that order; junction bases with no gene match: 7. The CDR3 contains 15 residues. The CDR3 here is CASSFPTGGGTEAFF. The CDR3 region has the DNA TGTGCCAGCAGCTTCCCAACAGGGGGGGGCACTGAAGCTTTCTTT.

The chain recombines TRBV7-9 with TRBJ1-2; TRBD1 might be the D (6 bases). V shed 11 bases and J shed 8 bases, with 21 bases lying between them. CDR1 is SEHNR, CDR2 FQNEAQ, per germline (reference sequence). The CDR3 is made up of 13 amino acids. CDR3: CASRDMILGGYTF. The CDR3 DNA reads as TGTGCCTCACGGGACATGATACTTGGCGGCTACACCTTC.

This chain links TRBV30 with TRBJ1-2; TRBD1 matches at 11 bases. Looked up from germline, CDR1 is GTSNPN and CDR2 is SVGIG (reference sequence). The CDR3 extends over 13 amino acids. The junction had 4 bases not matched to a gene; V was cut back by 3 bases and J by 7 bases. In nucleotides, the CDR3 is TGTGCCTGGAGCTGGACAGGGGGCCGTGGCTACACCTTC. As protein: CAWSWTGGRGYTF.

This chain connects TRBV6-5 to TRBJ1-1; TRBD1 matches 7 bases. Per germline, CDR1 MNHEY and CDR2 SVGAGI. There are 13 residues in the CDR3. The ends lost 6 bases at V and 6 bases at J; junction bases unmatched: 7. The CDR3 nucleotides read TGTGCCAGCAGGCGACAGGGAGTGGCTGAAGCTTTCTTT. It yields the protein CASRRQGVAEAFF.

The chain is built from TRBV4-1 and TRBJ2-5; TRBD2 matches 12 bases. V lost 1 base to trimming and J lost 5 bases; unmatched junction nucleotides: 8. CDR1 and CDR2 from the germline V gene are MGHRA and YSYEKL. This CDR3 spans 17 amino acids. The CDR3 spells CASSQVGLAGGQETQYF. The DNA of the CDR3 is TGCGCCAGCAGCCAAGTTGGTCTAGCGGGGGGGCAGGAGACCCAGTACTTC.

This clone appeared a single time. J is TRBJ1-5 and V is TRBV6-2 or TRBV6-3, with TRBD1 as a possible D gene (6 bases). This CDR3 region has 17 residues. Between the trimmed V and J ends, which lost 0 bases and 4 bases, there was a span of 16 bases. CDR1 MNHEY and CDR2 SVGEGT come from the germline V gene. CDR3 in DNA: TGTGCCAGCAGTTACTCAGTGTCAGGGGTGGTAAATCAGCCCCAGCATTTT. This codes for CASSYSVSGVVNQPQHF.

This CDR3 reads CASSEGRGGPYF. CDR3 DNA sequence: TGTGCCAGCAGCGAGGGCCGGGGGGGCCCGTATTTT. The J gene is TRBJ2-3, the V gene TRBV7-3; 8 positions agree with TRBD2. The CDR3 covers 12 residues. V dropped 5 bases and J dropped 14; count of bases not matched to a gene: 9. Germline V gene lookup returns CDR1 SGHTA and CDR2 FQGTGA.

The chain uses TRBV5-1 and TRBJ1-1; 7 bases map to TRBD1. CDR1 and CDR2 from the germline V gene are SGHRS and YFSETQ. V shed 0 bases, J shed 3 bases, and the junction held 2 bases outside the gene matches. CDR3 length: 14 residues. The CDR3 loop is CASSLAGGDTEAFF. CDR3 coding DNA: TGCGCCAGCAGCTTGGCAGGGGGTGACACTGAAGCTTTCTTT.

V gene TRBV5-8 combines with J gene TRBJ2-5; no clear D gene. CDR3 length: 12 amino acids. Germline assignment: CDR1 SGHTS and CDR2 YDEGEE. V was trimmed by 9 bases and J by 0 bases, leaving 9 bases between them. CDR3 sequence reads: CANPDNQETQYF. The DNA for the CDR3 is TGTGCCAACCCAGACAACCAAGAGACCCAGTACTTC.

CDR3 DNA sequence: TGCAGCGCATTCGAAGCAGGGTACGAGCAGTACTTC. It yields the protein CSAFEAGYEQYF. The genes are TRBV29-1 and TRBJ2-7, with a possible D match to TRBD1 (5 bases). Deletions cut 7 bases from V and 4 bases from J, with 14 bases between. The germline V gene has CDR1 SQVTM and CDR2 ANQGSEA. The CDR3 sequence is 12 residues long.

The rearrangement links TRBV7-8 to TRBJ1-1; D unresolved. The CDR3 loop spans 13 amino acids. The V and J ends lost 6 bases and 3 bases respectively, with 11 bases between them. CDR1 is SGHVS, CDR2 FQNEAQ, per germline. The CDR3 protein is CASRVTTDTEAFF. The CDR3 DNA follows: TGTGCCAGCAGGGTTACCACGGACACTGAAGCTTTCTTT.